The rows below give T cell receptor beta chains drawn from one sample of a study of T cells after yellow fever vaccination. TCRdb re-derived calls from the 5' RACE reads in MiXCR, one entry per CDR3 protein. The sample yields 450,000 to 600,000 distinct CDR3 sequences, about 13% seen once. The sequencing here drew on PBMCs, taken on the day of the yellow fever booster vaccination. The receptors come from a man aged 30 to 39 who received the YFV17D yellow fever vaccine. The CDR3 runs from the conserved cysteine through the conserved F or W. Each record gives: V gene, clone size, J gene, D gene, CDR3 DNA, CDR3 protein. D genes are given only for firm matches. Not every row has a clone size; where given, it reads once, few, many or a size class.

>TRBV30|few|TRBJ1-5|-
TGTGCCTGGAGTTCAGGATCGGGGGAGCATTTT
CAWSSGSGEHF
>TRBV20-1|-|TRBJ2-7|-
TGCAGTGCTAGAGCAGACTCCTACGAGCAGTACTTC
CSARADSYEQYF
>TRBV20-1|-|TRBJ2-5|-
TGCAGTGCTAGGTTCTTGGAGACCCAGTACTTC
CSARFLETQYF
>TRBV29-1|few|TRBJ2-7|TRBD2
TGCAGCGCTAGCGGGAGGTACGAGCAGTACTTC
CSASGRYEQYF
>TRBV5-1|few|TRBJ2-1|TRBD1
TGCGCCAGCGGCCGGGACAGCCGTTCGAGCTCCTACAATGAGCAGTTCTTC
CASGRDSRSSSYNEQFF
>TRBV12-3/TRBV12-4|many|TRBJ2-1|TRBD2
TGTGCCAGCCGAGCGGGAGGGTACAATGAGCAGTTCTTC
CASRAGGYNEQFF
>TRBV19|few|TRBJ2-1|TRBD1
TGTGCCAGTAGTTCAGGGGGCAGGTCCGATGAGCAGTTCTTC
CASSSGGRSDEQFF
>TRBV9|few|TRBJ2-5|-
TGTGCCAGCAGCGTTCGGGATGACCCAATGAAGACCCAGTACTTC
CASSVRDDPMKTQYF
>TRBV10-3|few|TRBJ2-1|-
TGTGCCATCAGTGACTATAGGGGCGAGCAGTTCTTC
CAISDYRGEQFF
>TRBV13|few|TRBJ2-7|TRBD2
TGTGCCAGCAGCTACGGGACTAGCGGGACTCACGGACACGAGCAGTACTTC
CASSYGTSGTHGHEQYF
>TRBV29-1|few|TRBJ2-5|-
TGCAGCGCCCAACAGCGGGTCACCGGGGCCCAGTACTTC
CSAQQRVTGAQYF
>TRBV24-1|few|TRBJ1-2|-
TGTGCCACCAGTGATTTGGGAGGGAACTATGGCTACACCTTC
CATSDLGGNYGYTF
>TRBV14|-|TRBJ2-1|TRBD2
TGTGCCAGCAGCCCCGGGGGGAGGAGCTCCTACAATGAGCAGTTCTTC
CASSPGGRSSYNEQFF
>TRBV24-1|-|TRBJ2-3|TRBD1
TGTGCCACCAGTGACCCCGGACAGGGGGGCACAGATACGCAGTATTTT
CATSDPGQGGTDTQYF
>TRBV18|few|TRBJ2-7|-
TGTGCCAGCTCACTCGGGCCTGGTGACTACGAGCAGTACTTC
CASSLGPGDYEQYF
>TRBV6-6|-|TRBJ1-1|-
TGTGCCAGCAGGGTGCTGATCACTGAAGCTTTCTTT
CASRVLITEAFF
>TRBV5-1|few|TRBJ1-1|TRBD1
TGCGCCAGCAGCCGACAGGGGAGGGACACTGAAGCTTTCTTT
CASSRQGRDTEAFF
>TRBV4-3|few|TRBJ2-1|-
TGCGCCAGCAGCCAAGATCGGCAGGTGAGCTCCTACAATGAGCAGTTCTTC
CASSQDRQVSSYNEQFF
>TRBV25-1|-|TRBJ2-2|-
TGTGCCAGCAGTGAATATATCTCCGATGAGTTAGGCTCCGGGGAGCTGTTTTTT
CASSEYISDELGSGELFF
>TRBV7-2|-|TRBJ1-4|-
TGTGCCAGCAGCTTAGGCGGCCAGTATGAAAAACTGTTTTTT
CASSLGGQYEKLFF
>TRBV4-3|-|TRBJ2-7|TRBD1
TGCGCCAACAGCCAAGAGACAGGGGTTTGGTACGAGCAGTACTTC
CANSQETGVWYEQYF
>TRBV27|few|TRBJ2-3|TRBD2
TGTGCCAGCAGTTCTCGACTAGCGGGAGCCACAGATACGCAGTATTTT
CASSSRLAGATDTQYF
>TRBV3-1|many|TRBJ2-1|-
TGTGCCAGCAGCCAAGGGCGAGGGGGGGATGAGCAGTTCTTC
CASSQGRGGDEQFF